This T cell receptor beta chain was recorded in a study of yellow fever vaccine responses in identical twins. Study-level findings and limits: Vaccine T cell responses of twins reportedly seemed partly convergent and partly personalized.

MiXCR was run by TCRdb on the RT-PCR reads, yielding one entry per CDR3 protein. The sample lists about 23,000 distinct CDR3 sequences; over 70% were seen once. This CDR3 region has 12 residues. Trimming left V 6 bases short and J 4 bases short, with 10 bases between. The germline V gene has CDR1 SNHLY and CDR2 FYNNEI. Details on this clonotype: The antigen is undetermined.

Sequencing was performed on T cells from blood (PBMCs), unsorted or a sorted subset (not recorded which), taken before or after yellow fever vaccination (not recorded which). The receptor comes from a woman under 30 who received the yellow fever vaccine. The V call is TRBV2, the J call TRBJ2-7; either TRBD1 or TRBD2 may fit D (5 bases each). The CDR3 DNA reads TGTGCCAGCAGGGGGGTCGGGTACGAGCAGTACTTC. This encodes CASRGVGYEQYF.